This TCR beta chain was retrieved from a study of cytomegalovirus exposure and HLA in healthy donors (dated by TCRdb to 2016 to 2017). Broadly, across the study: An earlier analysis of roughly 500 of the donors reported roughly 300 Gb of sequence data and 95 million to 140 million unique TCR beta sequences obtained from about 179 million T cells. An early release that covered some 630 HLA-typed donors contained 300 to 350 gigabases of sequencing data and approximately 85 million unique TCR sequences. Among the approximately 400 genotyped donors, around 81% belonged to the genetic ancestry cluster associated with self-reported Caucasian donors. The study aimed to test whether cataloging public T cell receptors could reveal signatures of past pathogen exposure. The study profiled the T cell repertoires of 550 to 700 subjects by immunosequencing and related them to cytomegalovirus serostatus. A separate validation cohort of some 130 different subjects was used in addition to the roughly 670-subject first cohort. High-throughput TCR immunosequencing, statistical association of individual TCRs with disease status, and machine learning were combined to predict cytomegalovirus infection status. To study patterns of TCR occurrence, a later analysis re-analyzed previously published TCR beta repertoires from 666 donors and added high-resolution HLA genotyping. Rather than using new phenotypic data, the later analysis identified candidate immune exposures from TCR beta sequences and from how often those sequences occurred across donors. An earlier analysis of 500 to 650 of the donors applied high-throughput TCR beta sequencing to assess whether each TCR beta V gene segment acted as functional or pseudogenic. Donor age, sex, ethnicity and CMV serostatus were compiled together with the repertoire data. In a later genetic analysis, genome-wide SNP genotypes for about 55% of the roughly 700 donors were used, and that subset was treated as a discovery cohort. All discovery cohort repertoires had been generated on a single sequencing platform. HLA typing included class I and class II loci at four-digit resolution. The number of typed donors differed by locus: roughly 629-630 for A, B, C, DRB1 and DQB1; some 500 for DQA1; 606 for DPA1; and 400 to 480 for DPB1. Because of strong linkage in the cohort, four or five DR-DQ haplotypes were treated as single units for association and clustering. Across approximately 400 genotyped donors of the cohort, an average of approximately 220,000 unique TCR beta nucleotide sequences per donor were sequenced, and approximately 17% of those sequences were non-productive.

The cohort comprised several hundred healthy bone marrow donors. At the time of sampling, all cohort members were nominally healthy, though unrecorded immune exposures were likely present. The donor was CMV seropositive and was included in the group of 300 or so seropositive cohort members. Every donor gave a peripheral blood sample, and the peripheral blood mononuclear cells from that sample were used for TCR beta sequencing. Genomic DNA extraction from the blood cell samples was performed with the Qiagen DNeasy Blood Extraction Kit. Trimming leaves V shorter by 5 bases and J shorter by 6 bases, with the junction holding 3 bases beyond the gene matches. The CDR3 numbers 12 residues from cysteine through phenylalanine. Just the 36-base CDR3 DNA is kept, in frame starting at base 1. From a lookup of the germline V gene (reference sequence), CDR1 and CDR2 are GTSNPN and SVGIG. Libraries were built with the immunoSEQ multiplex PCR assay. The multiplex PCR relied on a mix of 60 forward primers for TCR Vbeta segments and 13 reverse primers for TCR Jbeta segments. A multiplex PCR assay on genomic DNA amplified the CDR3 region of rearranged TCR beta genes. On the Illumina HiSeq System, the amplified TCR beta libraries were sequenced as 87-base-pair reads. Regarding the original processing steps: In a later analysis, around 80 million unique TCR beta chains were counted across the approximately 620 repertoires, and approximately 9.9 million of these chains were shared by at least two donors. A nearest-neighbor algorithm error-corrected the raw reads and collapsed the reads into unique sequences, merging closely related sequences to remove PCR and sequencing errors. Alignment of CDR3 sequences to IMGT reference sequences was used to assign V, D and J gene segments. For a sequence to be retained, at least a six-nucleotide match to both a V gene segment and a J gene segment was required. Rearrangements were called productive when the CDR3 lacked stop codons and stayed in frame with V and J; all others were non-productive. CDR3 was defined according to IMGT convention as the region running from the second conserved V-encoded cysteine to the conserved J-encoded phenylalanine. Sequences without an unambiguous match to a single V gene segment were excluded from the earlier analysis of about 600 of the donors. An earlier analysis of approximately 590 of the donors classified V segments as functional when productive rearrangements were above 56.7% and as segregating when the standard deviation between donors was above 5%. A statistical classification framework was built for diagnosing cytomegalovirus status from the catalog of TCR beta chain sequences. In a later analysis, TCR nucleotide sequences were compared against IMGT/GENE-DB human TR gene sequences so that V and J genes could be assigned. In a later analysis, CDR3 sequences and most-parsimonious VDJ recombination scenarios were assigned using the TCRdist pipeline. In a later analysis, each TCR beta chain was defined by its CDR3 amino acid sequence together with its V-gene family, and reads lacking a unique V-gene family were excluded. A later analysis removed nearly 600 highly shared, low-generation-probability nucleotide sequences to deal with suspected cross-contamination and a sequencing artifact. In a later analysis, a clonal expansion index for each public chain was calculated from normalized within-repertoire ranks of inferred template counts. In a later analysis, generation probabilities were computed with a VDJ recombination model fitted to out-of-frame rearrangements, and the resulting probabilities were checked against IGoR. In a later analysis, hypergeometric tests were used to score TCR-TCR, TCR-HLA and TCR-CMV co-occurrence, with a repertoire-size bias correction applied to TCR pairs. False discovery rates were estimated in a later analysis by permuting HLA or CMV assignments 20 times. In a later analysis, co-occurring TCRs were grouped using DBSCAN, and TCRdist sequence similarity was added for clustering within HLA-allele-positive subsets. Co-occurrence clustering excluded repertoires with fewer than 30,000 or more than 120,000 public chains, plus five with anomalous nucleotide sharing. The clones in this table, taken by TCRdb from immuneACCESS, are in-frame only. Not every clone is retained; where verified, under half of the shortfall comes from an unresolved V gene, and the cause of the rest is unknown. D and trimming were read from the DNA, whereas the V and J calls and clone size are those reported in that table. The sample contains tens of thousands of clones, around 80% of them found a single time. The ten largest clones capture 4.4% of the sample.

Study-wide findings and limitations: Compared with the approximately 720-donor mean, donors in an Asian-associated ancestry cluster had fewer N-insertions in productive TCRs, according to a later genetic analysis. Because counts were too low, some 16 rarely observed V segments, including chromosome 9 orphons, were excluded from the earlier analysis of 587 of the donors. Across donors, most TCR sequences were observed very rarely, whereas some public TCRs were present in many individuals. A later genetic analysis associated a missense DCLRE1C variant with V-gene and J-gene trimming of TCR beta chains, and an independent cohort replicated the association. Cytomegalovirus status was reported to be diagnosed by the classifier with high specificity and sensitivity in both the original and validation cohorts. Assigning TCR associations to individual alleles was difficult when HLA alleles, especially DR and DQ, strongly co-occurred. According to a later analysis, most CMV-associated TCR beta chains appeared to be HLA-restricted, and the HLA associations seemed to be driven largely by CMV exposure. Because HLA typing was unavailable for some donors at each locus, only the typed subset was used in association tests. CMV serostatus was the only immune exposure information available for the cohort. This cohort had only TCR beta chains sequenced, and the lack of alpha or paired-chain data limited which features could be detected. Sequencing depth was assumed to be roughly uniform across donors in the presence/absence analyses, though that assumption may not hold. The study gave a list of roughly 150 TCR beta chains associated with cytomegalovirus. The authors suggested that the approach could potentially be extended to other disease states and immunological phenotypes. A further reported finding was that TCR beta sequences accurately predicted the HLA-A and HLA-B alleles for most subjects in the first cohort. In an earlier analysis of more than 500 of the donors, most TCR beta V segments appeared in productive rearrangements about 87% or about 30% of the time, broadly matching IMGT annotations. In a later analysis, HLA-associated TCR beta chains showed more clonal expansion and lower generation probabilities than non-associated chains that were equally common. Linkage disequilibrium might explain the correlated functional status among segregating V segments, but an unknown experimental factor could not be ruled out. In vitro tests confirmed that three of the cytomegalovirus-associated TCR beta chains recognize cytomegalovirus antigens. In a later analysis, the rate of TCR association differed among HLA loci, with DRB1 alleles having the most associated TCRs and HLA-C alleles having the fewest. The 87-base-pair reads could not distinguish some IMGT-functional V segments, including TRBV6-2 and TRBV6-3, so those segments were excluded. A group of highly shared sequence variants was considered likely to be a technical artifact of the sequencing pipeline. A later analysis reported that several top co-occurrence clusters appeared linked to parvovirus B19, influenza, CMV and Epstein-Barr virus. At a false discovery rate of 0.05, a later analysis linked under 20,000 TCR beta sequences to specific HLA alleles.

Points on this clone: The antigen it recognizes is unknown. No much larger clone exists at a distance of one base, and base qualities are not known.

The sequence was collected from a male donor in good health and CMV-seropositive. The chain uses TRBV30 and TRBJ2-1; TRBD2 lines up with 8 middle nucleotides. The sample was PBMCs. The CDR3: CAWLGGGNEQFF. In nucleotide form, the sequence is TGTGCCTGGCTCGGGGGGGGCAATGAGCAGTTCTTC. Extended through the reference TRBV30 and TRBJ2-1 proteins, this CDR3 yields the full variable domain: SQTIHQWPATLVQPVGSPLSLECTVEGTSNPNLYWYRQAAGRGLQLLFYSVGIGQISSEVPQNLSASRPQDRQFILSSKKLLLSDSGFYLCAWLGGGNEQFFGPGTRLTVL.